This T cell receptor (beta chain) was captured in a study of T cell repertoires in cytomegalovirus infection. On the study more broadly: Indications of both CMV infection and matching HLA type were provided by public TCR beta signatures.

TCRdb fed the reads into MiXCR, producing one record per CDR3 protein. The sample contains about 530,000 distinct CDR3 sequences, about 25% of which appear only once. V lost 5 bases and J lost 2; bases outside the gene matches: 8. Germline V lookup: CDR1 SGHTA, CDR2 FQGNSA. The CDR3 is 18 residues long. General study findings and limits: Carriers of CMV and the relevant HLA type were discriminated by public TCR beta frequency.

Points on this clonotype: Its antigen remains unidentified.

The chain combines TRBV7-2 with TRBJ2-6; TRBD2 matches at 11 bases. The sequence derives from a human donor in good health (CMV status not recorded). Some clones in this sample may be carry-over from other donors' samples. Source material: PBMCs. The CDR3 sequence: CASSVYVLAGAGANVLTF. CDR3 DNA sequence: TGTGCCAGCAGCGTTTACGTACTAGCGGGAGCTGGGGCCAACGTCCTGACTTTC.